This TCR beta chain was captured in a study of blood T cell repertoires in COVID-19. The table came from immunoSEQ multiplex PCR; TCRdb's copy has only in-frame clones and leaves some out. The table has more than 100,000 clones, about 76% seen once. The V end lost 8 bases, the J end lost 1 base, and 13 bases lay between the germline ends. This CDR3 has 14 amino acids. CDR1 SGHTA and CDR2 FQGNSA come from the germline V gene. This clonotype was sampled from a woman aged 55-70 years with active or convalescent COVID-19. The sequencing input was peripheral blood. The chain employs TRBV7-2 and TRBJ2-3, with a tentative D call TRBD1 (6 bases). CDR3 in amino acids: CASVPWTGTDTQYF. Here the CDR3 DNA reads TGTGCCAGCGTCCCTTGGACAGGCACAGATACGCAGTATTTT.